The present T cell receptor (beta chain) was sequenced within a study of OX40 agonist ivuxolimab in advanced cancers. On this clone: Its antigen remains unidentified.

General study findings and limits: Expanded peripheral T cells had an undetermined antigen specificity. CD8+ T cells averaged more expanded clones than CD4+.

This CDR3 is 17 amino acids long. The germline CDR1 and CDR2 sequences are SGHTA and FQGTGA. Germline trimming cut 0 bases from V and 8 bases from J; bases unmatched to any gene: 14. Profiled with immunoSEQ multiplex PCR; TCRdb holds only in-frame clones, not every one. Among tens of thousands of clones listed, about 85% were seen once. This sequence joins TRBV7-3 and TRBJ1-1, with 8 bases that match TRBD1. The clonotype was recovered from an adult with an advanced solid tumor such as melanoma, head and neck, liver or kidney cancer. The sequences come from CD4+ or CD8+ T cells sorted from blood, collected in a trial of the OX40 agonist ivuxolimab. CDR3 amino acids: CASSLTRPGGALTEAFF. Written as DNA, the CDR3 is TGTGCCAGCAGCTTAACCCGCCCAGGGGGCGCTTTGACCGAAGCTTTCTTT.